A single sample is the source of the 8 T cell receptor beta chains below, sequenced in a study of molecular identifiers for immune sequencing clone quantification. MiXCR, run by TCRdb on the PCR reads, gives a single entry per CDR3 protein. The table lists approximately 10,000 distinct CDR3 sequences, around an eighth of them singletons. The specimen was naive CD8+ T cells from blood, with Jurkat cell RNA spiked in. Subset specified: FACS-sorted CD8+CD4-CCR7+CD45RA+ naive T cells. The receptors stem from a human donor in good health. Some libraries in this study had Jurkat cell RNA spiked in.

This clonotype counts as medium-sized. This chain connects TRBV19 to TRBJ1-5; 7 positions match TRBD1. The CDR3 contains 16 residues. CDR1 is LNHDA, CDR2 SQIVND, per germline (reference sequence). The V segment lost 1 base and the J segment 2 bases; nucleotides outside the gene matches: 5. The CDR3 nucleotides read TGTGCCAGTAGTATAGGTGGACAGGAGGGCAATCAGCCCCAGCATTTT. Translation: CASSIGGQEGNQPQHF.

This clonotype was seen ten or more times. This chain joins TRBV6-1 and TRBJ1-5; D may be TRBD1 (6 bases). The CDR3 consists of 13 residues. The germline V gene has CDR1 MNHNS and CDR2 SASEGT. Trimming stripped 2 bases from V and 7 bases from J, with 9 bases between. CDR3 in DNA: TGTGCCAGCAGTGAAACAGGGTCCCAGCCCCAGCATTTT. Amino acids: CASSETGSQPQHF.

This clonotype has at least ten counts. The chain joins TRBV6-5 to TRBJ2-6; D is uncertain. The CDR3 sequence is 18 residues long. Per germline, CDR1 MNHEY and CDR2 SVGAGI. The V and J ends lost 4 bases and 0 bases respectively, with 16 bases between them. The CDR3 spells CASSFWVHRSSGANVLTF. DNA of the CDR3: TGTGCCAGCAGTTTTTGGGTACACAGAAGCTCTGGGGCCAACGTCCTGACTTTC.

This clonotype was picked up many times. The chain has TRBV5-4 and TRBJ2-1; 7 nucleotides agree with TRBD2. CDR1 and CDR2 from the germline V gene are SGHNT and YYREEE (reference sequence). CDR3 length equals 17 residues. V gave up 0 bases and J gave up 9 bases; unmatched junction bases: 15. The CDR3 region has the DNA TGTGCCAGCAGCTTGGTGGGGGAGGGGTCTTCTCCGTCTGAGCAGTTCTTC. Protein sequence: CASSLVGEGSSPSEQFF. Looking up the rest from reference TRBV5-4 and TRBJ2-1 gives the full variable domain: ETGVTQSPTHLIKTRGQQVTLRCSSQSGHNTVSWYQQALGQGPQFIFQYYREEENGRGNFPPRFSGLQFPNYSSELNVNALELDDSALYLCASSLVGEGSSPSEQFFGPGTRLTVL.

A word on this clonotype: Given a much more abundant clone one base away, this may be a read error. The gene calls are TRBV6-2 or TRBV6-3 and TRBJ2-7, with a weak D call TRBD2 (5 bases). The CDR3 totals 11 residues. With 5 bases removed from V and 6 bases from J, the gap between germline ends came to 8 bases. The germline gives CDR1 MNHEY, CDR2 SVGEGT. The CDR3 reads CASSASCEQYF. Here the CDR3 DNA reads TGTGCCAGCAGTGCTAGCTGCGAGCAGTACTTC.

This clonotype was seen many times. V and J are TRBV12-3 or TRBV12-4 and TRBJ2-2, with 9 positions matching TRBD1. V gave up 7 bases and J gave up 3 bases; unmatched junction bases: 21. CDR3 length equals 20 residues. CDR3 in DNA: TGTGCCAGCACAAACCCACCGGGACAGGGAGGAGCTGAGGACACCGGGGAGCTGTTTTTT. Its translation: CASTNPPGQGGAEDTGELFF.

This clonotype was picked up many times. The CDR3 protein is CASSIASGRQNEQFF. The CDR3 DNA follows: TGTGCCAGTAGTATAGCTAGCGGTAGGCAAAATGAGCAGTTCTTC. The chain combines TRBV19 with TRBJ2-1; 7 bases fit TRBD2. The CDR3 extends over 15 amino acids. Looked up from germline, CDR1 is LNHDA and CDR2 is SQIVND (reference sequence). The junction had 7 bases not matched to a gene; V was cut back by 1 base and J by 7 bases.

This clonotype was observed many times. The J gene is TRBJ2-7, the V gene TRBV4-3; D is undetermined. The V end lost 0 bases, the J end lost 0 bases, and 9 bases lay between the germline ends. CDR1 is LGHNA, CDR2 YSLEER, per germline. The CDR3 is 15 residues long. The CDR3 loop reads CASSQDLGNSYEQYF. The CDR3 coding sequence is TGCGCCAGCAGCCAAGACCTTGGGAACTCCTACGAGCAGTACTTC.